Shown below are 2 T cell receptor beta chains from a single sample sequenced in a study of blood T cell repertoires in COVID-19. TCRdb's table, derived via immunoSEQ multiplex PCR, lists solely in-frame clones and lacks some. In the table there are about 230,000 clones, roughly 88% of which are singletons. Sequencing was done on a sample of peripheral blood. The receptors were gathered from a man in his forties who had recovered from COVID-19.

A remark on this clone: The junction differs from germline at one of its ends, possibly a read error. The CDR3 here is CASSLGGPETQYF. CDR3 nucleotides: TGTGCTAGCAGCTTAGGTGGCCCAGAGACCCAGTACTTC. J is TRBJ2-5 and V is TRBV7-7; D is undetermined. The length of the CDR3 is 13 residues. From germline, CDR1 is SSHAT and CDR2 FNYEAQ (reference sequence).

This clone was found a few times. The chain employs TRBV7-2 and TRBJ2-3, with D maybe TRBD2 (6 bases). The V end lost 1 base, the J end lost 5 bases, and 13 bases lay between the germline ends. CDR3 length: 15 amino acids. Germline CDR1 and CDR2: SGHTA and FQGNSA. The CDR3 DNA follows: TGTGCCAGCAGCTTAGGAGGGAGGATCCGAGATACGCAGTATTTT. Translation: CASSLGGRIRDTQYF. The whole variable domain, remainder taken from reference TRBV7-2 and TRBJ2-3, is GAGVSQSPSNKVTEKGKDVELRCDPISGHTALYWYRQSLGQGLEFLIYFQGNSAPDKSGLPSDRFSAERTGGSVSTLTIQRTQQEDSAVYLCASSLGGRIRDTQYFGPGTRLTVL.